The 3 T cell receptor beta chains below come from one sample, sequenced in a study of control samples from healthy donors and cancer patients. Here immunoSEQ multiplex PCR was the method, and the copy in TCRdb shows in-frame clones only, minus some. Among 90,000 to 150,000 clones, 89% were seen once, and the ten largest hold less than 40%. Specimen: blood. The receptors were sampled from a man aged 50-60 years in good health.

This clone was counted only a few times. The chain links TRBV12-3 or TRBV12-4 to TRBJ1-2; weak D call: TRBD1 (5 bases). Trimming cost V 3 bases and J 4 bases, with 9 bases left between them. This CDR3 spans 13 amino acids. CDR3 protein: CASSFNQGYGYTF. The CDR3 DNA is TGTGCCAGCAGTTTTAACCAGGGCTATGGCTACACCTTC.

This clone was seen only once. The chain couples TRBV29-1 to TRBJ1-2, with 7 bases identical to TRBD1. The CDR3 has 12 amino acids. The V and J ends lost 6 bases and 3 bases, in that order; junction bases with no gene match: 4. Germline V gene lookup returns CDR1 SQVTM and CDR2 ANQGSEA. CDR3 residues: CSVGDSYYGYTF. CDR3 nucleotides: TGCAGCGTCGGGGACAGCTACTATGGCTACACCTTC.

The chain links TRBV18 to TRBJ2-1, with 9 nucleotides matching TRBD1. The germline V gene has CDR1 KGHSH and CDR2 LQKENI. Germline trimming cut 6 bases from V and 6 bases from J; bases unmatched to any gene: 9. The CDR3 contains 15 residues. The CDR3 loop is CASSPGQGGSNEQFF. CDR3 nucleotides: TGTGCCAGCTCTCCGGGACAGGGAGGGTCCAATGAGCAGTTCTTC.